Listed below are T cell receptor beta chains from one sample, sequenced in a study of patients and donors after allogeneic stem cell transplantation. TCRdb re-called the RT-PCR reads with MiXCR, one entry per CDR3 protein. The sample shows about 960,000 distinct CDR3 sequences, 15% to 20% of them seen only once. Material: blood, either unsorted or a sorted T cell fraction (not recorded which). All receptors derive from a human donor who was either an allogeneic HSCT recipient or a stem cell or donor lymphocyte infusion donor (not recorded which). It is not recorded whose cells these are; they may come from a transplant donor. Both conserved end residues are trimmed from each CDR3.

TRBV5-1	TRBJ1-1	ASSEGAPAEAF
TRBV5-1	TRBJ2-3	ASSRGTSGQRPTDTQY
TRBV3-1	TRBJ2-7	ASSQEGRVEQY
TRBV9	TRBJ1-2	ASRDGDNLNYGYT
TRBV20-1	TRBJ2-7	SARVPGRAYEQY
TRBV5-6	TRBJ2-2	ASSPPWALSNTGELF
TRBV2	TRBJ2-5	ASSEAILAGVQETQY
TRBV5-1	TRBJ1-2	ASSLDPRNHYGYT
TRBV29-1	TRBJ1-1	SVEHPRGGGVGFTEAF
TRBV12-3/TRBV12-4	TRBJ2-1	ASSLVARRGDEQF
TRBV24-1	TRBJ2-1	ATSDLQEAGDEQF
TRBV20-1	TRBJ1-1	SARETVKAF
TRBV27	TRBJ1-4	ASSTLQGAAGEKLF
TRBV4-1	TRBJ2-2	ASSHIPLAGVRTGELF
TRBV12-3/TRBV12-4	TRBJ1-1	ASSPGQGVGPGGAF
TRBV20-1	TRBJ1-6	SAEKGQGNSPLH
TRBV15	TRBJ2-7	ATSRGTGFSYEQY
TRBV3-1	TRBJ2-7	ASSRNRYYEQY
TRBV20-1	TRBJ2-7	SAIYRGRVYEQY
TRBV4-1	TRBJ1-2	ASSQGLGDTYGYT
TRBV6-2/TRBV6-3	TRBJ1-1	ASSYGGGDTEAF
TRBV5-1	TRBJ1-1	ASSLWFDSPNTEAF
TRBV10-3	TRBJ2-6	ATVSGTRSSGANVLT
TRBV9	TRBJ2-7	ASSLGGDTGYEQY
TRBV30	TRBJ2-1	ALNEQF
TRBV9	TRBJ2-3	ASSVEGLATQY
TRBV20-1	TRBJ1-2	SASDRDRGYSGYT
TRBV20-1	TRBJ1-5	SARGQINQPQH
TRBV6-1	TRBJ2-2	ASCRGKPNTGELF
TRBV3-1	TRBJ1-1	ASSHVVDNTEAF
TRBV20-1	TRBJ2-5	SASPALGQETQY
TRBV24-1	TRBJ1-6	ATSERGNNSPLH